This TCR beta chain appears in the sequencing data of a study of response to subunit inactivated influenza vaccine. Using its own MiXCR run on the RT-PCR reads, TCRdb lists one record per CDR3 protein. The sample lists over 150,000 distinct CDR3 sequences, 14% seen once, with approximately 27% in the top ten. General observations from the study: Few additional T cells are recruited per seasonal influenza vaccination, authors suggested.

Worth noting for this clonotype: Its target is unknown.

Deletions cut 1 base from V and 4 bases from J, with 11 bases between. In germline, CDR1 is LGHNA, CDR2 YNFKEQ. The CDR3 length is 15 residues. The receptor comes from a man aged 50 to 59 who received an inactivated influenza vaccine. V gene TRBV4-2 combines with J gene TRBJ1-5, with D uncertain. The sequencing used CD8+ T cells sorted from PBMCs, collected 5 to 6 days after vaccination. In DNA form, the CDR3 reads TGTGCCAGCAGCCAAGGAACACTCCTAAATCAGCCCCAGCATTTT. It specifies CASSQGTLLNQPQHF.